This paragraph covers one T cell receptor beta chain sequence. These data originate in a study of OX40 agonist ivuxolimab in advanced cancers. The length of the CDR3 is 16 residues. Germline V gene sequence: CDR1 MGHRA, CDR2 YSYEKL. The V segment lost 1 base and the J segment 6 bases; nucleotides outside the gene matches: 7. TCRdb's table, derived via immunoSEQ multiplex PCR, lists solely in-frame clones and lacks some. The sample includes roughly 69,000 clones, 75% to 90% of them seen just once. Sequences were derived from CD4+ or CD8+ T cells sorted from blood, sampled in a trial of the OX40 agonist ivuxolimab. This chain joins TRBV4-1 and TRBJ2-1; TRBD2 matches 9 bases. This sequence was found in an adult with an advanced solid tumor such as melanoma, head and neck, liver or kidney cancer. For the CDR3, the DNA is TGCGCCAGCAGCCAAGCCCTAGCGGGATTTCTCAATGAGCAGTTCTTC. This translates into CASSQALAGFLNEQFF.